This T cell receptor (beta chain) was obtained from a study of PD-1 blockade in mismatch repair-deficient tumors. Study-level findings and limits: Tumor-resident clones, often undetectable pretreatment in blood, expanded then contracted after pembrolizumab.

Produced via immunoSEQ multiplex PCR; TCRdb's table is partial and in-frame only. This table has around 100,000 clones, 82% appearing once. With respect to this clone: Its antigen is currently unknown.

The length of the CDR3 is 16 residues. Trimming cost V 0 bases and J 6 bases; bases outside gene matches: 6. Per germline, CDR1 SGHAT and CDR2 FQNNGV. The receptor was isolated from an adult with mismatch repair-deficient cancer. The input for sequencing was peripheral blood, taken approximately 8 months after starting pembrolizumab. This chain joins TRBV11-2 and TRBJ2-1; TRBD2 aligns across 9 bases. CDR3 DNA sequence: TGTGCCAGCAGCTTAGAGGCGGGAGGGCCGGGCAATGAGCAGTTCTTC. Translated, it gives CASSLEAGGPGNEQFF.